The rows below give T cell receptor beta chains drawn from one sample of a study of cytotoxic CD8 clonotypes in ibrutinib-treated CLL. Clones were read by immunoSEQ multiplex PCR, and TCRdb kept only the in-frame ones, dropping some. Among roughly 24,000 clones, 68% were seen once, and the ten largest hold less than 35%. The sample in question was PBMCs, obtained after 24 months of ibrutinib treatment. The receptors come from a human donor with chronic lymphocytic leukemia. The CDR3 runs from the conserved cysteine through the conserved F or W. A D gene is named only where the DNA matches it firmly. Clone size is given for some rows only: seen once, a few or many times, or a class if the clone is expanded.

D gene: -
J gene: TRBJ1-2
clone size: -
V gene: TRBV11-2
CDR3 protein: CASSFVPQGDYGYTF
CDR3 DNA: TGTGCCAGCAGCTTCGTTCCACAGGGAGACTATGGCTACACCTTC

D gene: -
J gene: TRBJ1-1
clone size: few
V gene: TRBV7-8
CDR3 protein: CASSRQGGTEAFF
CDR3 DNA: TGTGCCAGCAGCCGGCAGGGTGGGACTGAAGCTTTCTTT

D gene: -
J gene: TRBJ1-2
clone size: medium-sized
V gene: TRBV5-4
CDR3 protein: CATDPGNGYTF
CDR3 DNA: TGTGCCACTGACCCTGGGAATGGCTACACCTTC

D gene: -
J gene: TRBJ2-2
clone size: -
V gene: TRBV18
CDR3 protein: CASSGGTGELFF
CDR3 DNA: TGTGCCAGCTCAGGAGGCACCGGGGAGCTGTTTTTT

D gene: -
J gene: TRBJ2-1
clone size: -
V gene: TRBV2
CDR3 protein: CASSEGNEQFF
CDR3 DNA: TGTGCCAGCAGTGAGGGCAATGAGCAGTTCTTC

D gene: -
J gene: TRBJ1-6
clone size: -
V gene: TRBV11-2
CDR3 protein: CASSLDLAGNSPLHF
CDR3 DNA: TGTGCCAGCAGCTTAGATTTGGCAGGGAATTCACCCCTCCACTTT

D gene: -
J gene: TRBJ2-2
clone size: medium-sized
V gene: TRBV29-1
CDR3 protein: CSVADGEDGELFF
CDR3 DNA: TGCAGCGTGGCAGATGGCGAGGACGGGGAGCTGTTTTTT

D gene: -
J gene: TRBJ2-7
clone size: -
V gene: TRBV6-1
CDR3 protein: CASSEATGVPYEQYF
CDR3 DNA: TGTGCCAGCAGTGAAGCGACGGGGGTCCCGTACGAGCAGTACTTC

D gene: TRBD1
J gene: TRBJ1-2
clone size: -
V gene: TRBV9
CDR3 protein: CASSAKGQGARYGYTF
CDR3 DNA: TGTGCCAGCAGCGCAAAGGGACAGGGGGCCCGGTATGGCTACACCTTC

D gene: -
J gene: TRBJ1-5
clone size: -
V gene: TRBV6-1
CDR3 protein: CASTETNRQPQHF
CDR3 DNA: TGTGCCAGCACCGAAACTAACAGACAGCCCCAGCATTTT

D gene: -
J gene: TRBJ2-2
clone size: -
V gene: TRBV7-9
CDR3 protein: CASSYTGELFF
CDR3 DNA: TGTGCCAGCAGCTACACCGGGGAGCTGTTTTTT

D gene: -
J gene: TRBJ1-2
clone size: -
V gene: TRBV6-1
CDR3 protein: CASSAGTRPAGTF
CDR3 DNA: TGTGCCAGCAGTGCCGGCACCCGCCCGGCTGGCACCTTC

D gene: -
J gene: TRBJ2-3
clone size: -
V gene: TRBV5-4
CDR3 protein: CASSLGVGYTDTQYF
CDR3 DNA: TGTGCCAGCAGCTTGGGGGTCGGCTACACAGATACGCAGTATTTT

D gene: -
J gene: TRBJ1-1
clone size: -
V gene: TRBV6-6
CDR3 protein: CASSYRTRVQEAFF
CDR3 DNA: TGTGCCAGCAGTTATCGGACACGGGTTCAAGAAGCTTTCTTT

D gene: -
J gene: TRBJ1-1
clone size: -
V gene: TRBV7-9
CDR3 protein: CASSPSAGVNTEAFF
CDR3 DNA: TGTGCCAGCAGCCCGTCGGCAGGGGTGAACACTGAAGCTTTCTTT

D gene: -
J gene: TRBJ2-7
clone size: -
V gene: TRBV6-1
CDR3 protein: CASTQQGGSEQYF
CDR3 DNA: TGTGCCAGCACCCAGCAGGGTGGGAGCGAGCAGTACTTC

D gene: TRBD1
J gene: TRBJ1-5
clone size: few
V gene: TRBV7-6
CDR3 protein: CASSLGQGSNQPQHF
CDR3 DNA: TGTGCCAGCAGCCTTGGACAGGGTAGCAATCAGCCCCAGCATTTT

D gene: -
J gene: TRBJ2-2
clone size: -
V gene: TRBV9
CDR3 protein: CASSVGETDRRWETGELFF
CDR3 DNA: TGTGCCAGCAGCGTAGGCGAAACAGACAGAAGATGGGAGACCGGGGAGCTGTTTTTT

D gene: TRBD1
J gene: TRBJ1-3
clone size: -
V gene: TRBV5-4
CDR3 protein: CASSRQGTGNTIYF
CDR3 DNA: TGTGCCAGCAGCCGACAGGGAACTGGAAACACCATATATTTT

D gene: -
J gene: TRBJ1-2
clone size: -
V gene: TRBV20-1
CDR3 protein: CSAGSTYTF
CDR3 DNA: TGCAGTGCTGGCAGCACATACACCTTC

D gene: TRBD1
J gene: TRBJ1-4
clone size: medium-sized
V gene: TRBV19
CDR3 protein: CASRETGVGEKLFF
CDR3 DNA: TGTGCCAGTAGAGAGACAGGGGTCGGGGAAAAACTGTTTTTT

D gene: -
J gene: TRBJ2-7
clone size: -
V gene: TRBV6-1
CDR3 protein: CASRDYEQYF
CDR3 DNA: TGTGCCAGCAGAGATTACGAGCAGTACTTC

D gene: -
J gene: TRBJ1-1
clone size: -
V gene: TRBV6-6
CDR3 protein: CASSYSQNTEAFF
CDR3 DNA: TGTGCCAGCAGTTACAGCCAGAACACTGAAGCTTTCTTT

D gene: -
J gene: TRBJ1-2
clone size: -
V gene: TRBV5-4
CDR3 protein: CASSLEGYGYTF
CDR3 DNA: TGTGCCAGCAGCTTAGAAGGTTATGGCTACACCTTC

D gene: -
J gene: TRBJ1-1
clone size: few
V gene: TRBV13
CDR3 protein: CASSLAGIAFF
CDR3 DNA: TGTGCCAGCAGCTTAGCAGGGATAGCTTTCTTT

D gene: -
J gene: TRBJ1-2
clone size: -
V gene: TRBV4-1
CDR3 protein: CASSPIQLRGYTF
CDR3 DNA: TGCGCCAGCAGCCCCATTCAACTGCGGGGCTACACCTTC

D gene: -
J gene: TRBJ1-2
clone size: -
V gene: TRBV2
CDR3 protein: CASRETAGLGYTF
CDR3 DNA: TGTGCCAGCAGAGAGACAGCAGGCCTTGGCTACACCTTC